This record looks at one T cell receptor (beta chain) sequence and its context. The ends were cut back, 2 bases at V and 8 bases at J, with 7 bases in the middle. Per germline, CDR1 SGHRS and CDR2 YFSETQ. The CDR3 length is 11 residues. The data were taken from a study of T cells in tuberculosis. Study details: Sequenced TCRs come from CD1B-GMM tetramer-binding T cells. IGRA-negative adolescents, IGRA-positive adolescents with latent tuberculosis and adults with active tuberculosis formed this South African cohort.

Using immunoSEQ multiplex PCR, the repertoire was profiled, and TCRdb retains in-frame clones only, with some absent. The profile shows approximately 10,000 clones, approximately 94% of them singletons. The material sequenced was PBMCs. This chain uses TRBV5-1 with TRBJ1-1; TRBD1 is a possible D gene (6 bases). The receptor's source is an adult with tuberculosis. This CDR3 is CASSFRGEAFF. CDR3 DNA: TGCGCCAGCAGCTTTAGGGGGGAAGCTTTCTTT. The full variable domain, with the rest looked up from reference TRBV5-1 and TRBJ1-1, is KAGVTQTPRYLIKTRGQQVTLSCSPISGHRSVSWYQQTPGQGLQFLFEYFSETQRNKGNFPGRFSGRQFSNSRSEMNVSTLELGDSALYLCASSFRGEAFFGQGTRLTVV.